The next 7 T cell receptor beta chains were all read from a single sample in a study of human T cells and chemical hapten exposure. Documented time point: patch test 3, about 24 weeks after DPC sensitization. Treatment here: therapeutic diphenylcyclopropenone sensitization with weekly scalp DPC. TCRdb re-derived calls from the RACE reads in MiXCR, one entry per CDR3 protein. This sample has some 89,000 distinct CDR3 sequences, with 27% found just once. Sequencing was performed on whole blood, taken in connection with sensitization to the hapten diphenylcyclopropenone (DPC). Receptors were obtained from a man aged 35-49 years with alopecia areata. Some clones in this sample may be carry-over from other donors' samples.

This clonotype was recorded a few times. The genes are TRBV29-1 and TRBJ2-5; 9 positions match TRBD1. Germline V gene lookup returns CDR1 SQVTM and CDR2 ANQGSEA. The CDR3 is made up of 14 amino acids. J lost 4 bases, V lost 6 bases, and 9 bases had no gene match. The CDR3 bases are TGCAGCGTCCAAGCCCGACAGGGGGGAGAGACCCAGTACTTC. It encodes CSVQARQGGETQYF.

This clonotype was counted only a few times. CDR3 region: CASRGALDTQYF. The CDR3 nucleotides read TGTGCCAGCAGGGGGGCCCTAGATACGCAGTATTTT. V usage is TRBV28 and J usage is TRBJ2-3, with D perhaps TRBD1 (6 bases). Germline CDR1 MDHEN, CDR2 SYDVKM. The CDR3 sequence is 12 residues long. The V gene lost 6 bases and the J gene lost 5 bases, with 9 bases spanning the gap.

V and J are TRBV20-1 and TRBJ2-5; the match to TRBD2 covers 7 bases. CDR3 size: 14 residues. In germline, CDR1 is DFQATT, CDR2 SNEGSKA (reference sequence). The J segment lost 2 bases and the V segment lost 3 bases, leaving 6 bases of the junction unmatched. CDR3 coding DNA: TGCAGTGCTAGTCTCAGCGGGGTGCAAGAGACCCAGTACTTC. Translating it yields CSASLSGVQETQYF.

This clonotype showed up just a few times. The J gene is TRBJ1-5, the V gene TRBV6-6; D gene uncertain. The CDR3 loop spans 14 amino acids. V shed 6 bases and J shed 0 bases, with 9 bases lying between them. Germline V gives CDR1 MNHNY, CDR2 SVGAGI (reference sequence). The CDR3 reads CASSRSFSNQPQHF. CDR3 bases: TGTGCCAGCAGCAGGTCCTTTAGCAATCAGCCCCAGCATTTT.

This clonotype has a handful of counts. The CDR3 region is CSARGAGGPETQYF. In DNA, the CDR3 is TGCAGTGCTAGAGGCGCGGGAGGGCCAGAGACCCAGTACTTC. V gene TRBV20-1 combines with J gene TRBJ2-5; TRBD2 agrees at 9 bases. V lost 1 base, J lost 4 bases, and 4 bases stayed unmatched. The germline gives CDR1 DFQATT, CDR2 SNEGSKA (reference sequence). The CDR3 runs 14 residues.

This clonotype was observed a handful of times. The rearrangement uses TRBV20-1 and TRBJ2-7, with D perhaps TRBD2 (6 bases). The V end lost 4 bases, the J end lost 7 bases, and 23 bases lay between the germline ends. This CDR3 region has 15 residues. Germline-derived CDR1 and CDR2 are DFQATT and SNEGSKA (reference sequence). The CDR3 region has the DNA TGCAGTGCTAAATTAAGGTGGGGACTCACCTGGGAGCAGTACTTC. Encoded protein: CSAKLRWGLTWEQYF.

The chain is built from TRBV27 and TRBJ1-5, with 9 bases aligning to TRBD1. With 5 bases clipped from V and 2 bases from J, the junction kept 7 bases outside the gene matches. Germline assignment: CDR1 MNHEY and CDR2 SMNVEV (reference sequence). The CDR3 spans 16 residues. The CDR3 coding sequence is TGTGCCAGCAGTCCAGGGACAGGGCTGGGCAATCAGCCCCAGCATTTT. Translation gives CASSPGTGLGNQPQHF.